The 13 T cell receptor beta chains below all came from one sample that was sequenced in a study of blood T cell repertoires in COVID-19 (dated by TCRdb to the early 2020s). The library was made by the immunoSEQ multiplex PCR assay. Entries here come from immuneACCESS through TCRdb and include only in-frame sequences with V and J called. Some clones fail to appear in such tables; in the studies checked, an unresolved V gene covers under half of the shortfall, and the cause of the remainder is unknown. This sample lists some 200,000 clones; around 82% were detected once. Roughly 5% of the sample comes from the top ten. What was sequenced was PBMCs or T cells enriched from blood (not recorded which). The receptors stem from an older woman with acute COVID-19.

The rearrangement links TRBV9 to TRBJ1-3; D is unclear. V gave up 0 bases and J gave up 1 base, with 11 bases separating them. Looked up from germline, CDR1 is SGDLS and CDR2 is YYNGEE. This CDR3 has 16 residues. As DNA, the CDR3 is TGTGCCAGCAGCGTAGGGGCACAACGGTCTGGAAACACCATATATTTT. Translation: CASSVGAQRSGNTIYF.

The CDR3 sequence is CASSLESQGNQPQHF. Written as DNA, the CDR3 is TGTGCCAGCAGCTTAGAATCGCAGGGGAATCAGCCCCAGCATTTT. This chain links TRBV7-2 with TRBJ1-5; D is perhaps TRBD1 (6 bases). CDR1 is SGHTA and CDR2 is FQGNSA in the germline V gene. The CDR3 is 15 residues long. Trimming shortened V by 1 base and J by 4 bases, and 11 bases separated the two germline ends.

The rearrangement joins TRBV21-1 to TRBJ1-6; TRBD1, as called in the table, went unchecked against the DNA. TRBV21-1 is recorded as a pseudogene. The CDR3 consists of 16 residues. The CDR3 DNA is TGTGCCAGCAGCACAATAGGGGGACCCTATAATTCACCCCTCCACTTT. It specifies CASSTIGGPYNSPLHF.

The chain carries TRBV29-1 and TRBJ1-1; D is unresolved. Trimming took 2 bases from V and 1 from J, leaving 14 bases between them. The CDR3 is made up of 15 amino acids. Germline lookup yields CDR1 SQVTM and CDR2 ANQGSEA. CDR3 nucleotide sequence: TGCAGCGTTGAAACGGTTTTAGGAGGGAACACTGAAGCTTTCTTT. Its translation is CSVETVLGGNTEAFF.

This chain joins TRBV30 and TRBJ1-3; no clear D gene. The CDR3 totals 13 residues. Germline loops: CDR1 GTSNPN, CDR2 SVGIG (reference sequence). The CDR3: CALERVSGNTIYF. For the CDR3, the DNA is TGTGCTCTGGAGAGGGTTTCCGGAAACACCATATATTTT.

The chain links TRBV24-1 to TRBJ2-1; the D gene is possibly TRBD2 (5 bases). CDR1 KGHDR and CDR2 SFDVKD come from the germline V gene. The CDR3 is 16 amino acids. Trimming left V 5 bases short and J 5 bases short, with 18 bases between. The CDR3 loop is CATSGRGHPGHNEQFF. The CDR3 bases are TGTGCCACCAGTGGGAGAGGGCACCCCGGTCACAATGAGCAGTTCTTC.

This chain links TRBV27 with TRBJ2-2; 9 nucleotides align to TRBD2. The CDR3 sequence is 15 residues long. After removal of 5 bases from V and 5 bases from J, the junction contained 6 bases not matched to a gene. Per the germline V gene, CDR1 is MNHEY and CDR2 is SMNVEV (reference sequence). This CDR3 is CASSNSGGYTGELFF. DNA for the CDR3: TGTGCCAGCAGTAATAGCGGGGGATATACCGGGGAGCTGTTTTTT.

The CDR3 region has the DNA TGTGCCAGCAGTTACAGCGACGGGGAGCTGTTTTTT. Translating it yields CASSYSDGELFF. The chain carries TRBV6-2 or TRBV6-3 and TRBJ2-2, with no clear D. CDR1 is MNHEY, CDR2 SVGEGT, per germline. CDR3 length: 12 amino acids. V was cut by 2 bases and J by 7 bases, with 5 bases left in between.

V and J are TRBV6-4 and TRBJ1-1; D gene ambiguous. Germline V gene sequence: CDR1 MRHNA, CDR2 SNTAGT. The V end was cut by 5 bases, the J end by 1 base, with 8 bases between. The CDR3 totals 13 residues. CDR3 sequence reads: CASSMEENTEAFF. The DNA of the CDR3 is TGTGCCAGCAGTATGGAGGAGAACACTGAAGCTTTCTTT.

The V and J genes are TRBV5-4 and TRBJ1-3, with 7 bases identical to TRBD1. Germline V gene lookup returns CDR1 SGHNT and CDR2 YYREEE (reference sequence). The CDR3 extends over 15 amino acids. The V and J ends lost 4 bases and 0 bases, in that order; junction bases with no gene match: 4. Written as DNA, the CDR3 is TGTGCCAGCAGCCGGACAGGAACCTCTGGAAACACCATATATTTT. It translates to CASSRTGTSGNTIYF. The full variable domain, rest sourced from reference TRBV5-4 and TRBJ1-3, is ETGVTQSPTHLIKTRGQQVTLRCSSQSGHNTVSWYQQALGQGPQFIFQYYREEENGRGNFPPRFSGLQFPNYSSELNVNALELDDSALYLCASSRTGTSGNTIYFGEGSWLTVV.

This chain joins TRBV19 and TRBJ1-2; D is perhaps TRBD1 (6 bases). The V gene's germline CDR1 is LNHDA and CDR2 SQIVND (reference sequence). The ends were cut back, 10 bases at V and 9 bases at J, with 15 bases in the middle. This CDR3 spans 11 amino acids. The CDR3 loop is CAIGTSFSYTF. As DNA, the CDR3 is TGTGCCATTGGGACATCCTTCAGCTACACCTTC.

The rearrangement joins TRBV11-2 to TRBJ2-4, with TRBD2 identical over 13 bases. The V segment lost 2 bases and the J segment 1 base; nucleotides outside the gene matches: 8. This CDR3 contains 19 residues. Looked up from germline, CDR1 is SGHAT and CDR2 is FQNNGV. The CDR3 here is CASSLPGTSGAVAKNIQYF. The CDR3 region has the DNA TGTGCCAGCAGCTTACCCGGGACTAGCGGGGCCGTGGCCAAAAACATTCAGTACTTC.

The gene calls are TRBV19 and TRBJ1-1; D not resolved. The CDR3 is made up of 13 amino acids. Trimming took 5 bases from V and 0 from J, leaving 7 bases between them. Looked up from germline, CDR1 is LNHDA and CDR2 is SQIVND (reference sequence). The CDR3 bases are TGTGCCAGTAGTCAACAGATGAACACTGAAGCTTTCTTT. Its protein product is CASSQQMNTEAFF. Using reference TRBV19 and TRBJ1-1 for the parts outside the CDR3, the full variable domain is DGGITQSPKYLFRKEGQNVTLSCEQNLNHDAMYWYRQDPGQGLRLIYYSQIVNDFQKGDIAEGYSVSREKKESFPLTVTSAQKNPTAFYLCASSQQMNTEAFFGQGTRLTVV.